This T cell receptor (beta chain) was identified during a study of T cell repertoires in cytomegalovirus infection (dated 2019 in TCRdb). In the study overall: The peptide stimulations were aimed at well-studied HLA-B-restricted epitopes as well as recently identified HLA-C-restricted CMV epitopes, whose presentation resists viral immunomodulation. Because public TCR beta signatures pointed to carriage of CMV infection together with the matching HLA type, the HLA type of each donor mattered for the analysis.

Broad study findings and their caveats: In both this cohort and an independent cohort of more than 350 donors, the cumulative frequency of public TCR beta family members distinguished carriers of CMV infection plus the relevant HLA type. The ex vivo response was dominated by HLA-C-restricted CMV-specific TCR beta clonotypes, which also provided the single most frequent clonotype in two of eight donors.

Explained via the paper, the treatment or condition label denotes: in vitro stimulation with specific CMV peptide epitopes to enrich CMV-specific T cells. Points on this clonotype: The specificity of this receptor is unknown. Qualities for individual bases were not recorded, and no much larger clone is one base off.

The germline V gene provides CDR1 SNHLY and CDR2 FYNNEI. The CDR3 sequence holds 15 residues, the cysteine and phenylalanine included. Left in the record is the CDR3 DNA by itself, 45 bases read in frame from the first base. Cut back by 6 bases and 5 bases, the V and J ends lie 17 bases apart. Sequencing was carried out with an Illumina HiSeq 1500. The public reads were reprocessed in TCRdb via fastp at Q25 and MiXCR, keeping in-frame beta chains. Rows are unified per CDR3 protein, each entry keeping the most common DNA and genes. Counted in this sample were around 540,000 distinct CDR3 sequences; 30% to 35% of them appeared once. The ten largest clonotypes hold 17% of the sample.

The receptor chain draws on TRBV2 and TRBJ2-1; the D gene is possibly TRBD2, with 7 bases matching. The input for sequencing was cultured PBMCs, taken from culture after CMV antigen stimulation. The receptor's source is a human donor in good health (CMV status not recorded). Some clones in this sample may be carry-over from other donors' samples. The sequence in DNA is TGTGCCAGCAGGGGGGCGGGGAGGGCCAACAATGAGCAGTTCTTC. Its translation reads: CASRGAGRANNEQFF. Reference TRBV2 and TRBJ2-1 genes cover what lies past the CDR3, so the full variable domain is EPEVTQTPSHQVTQMGQEVILRCVPISNHLYFYWYRQILGQKVEFLVSFYNNEISEKSEIFDDQFSVERPDGSNFTLKIRSTKLEDSAMYFCASRGAGRANNEQFFGPGTRLTVL.